Many counts were recorded for the clone carrying this T cell receptor beta chain. As yet, its antigen is unknown. One entry per CDR3 protein, called by TCRdb with MiXCR from the 5' RACE reads. The sample lists about 340,000 distinct CDR3 sequences, roughly an eighth occurring once. V dropped 0 bases and J dropped 5 bases, with 6 bases sitting between them. CDR3 length: 13 residues. Looked up from germline, CDR1 is SGHTA and CDR2 is FQGNSA. The sample is drawn from a study of T cells after yellow fever vaccination. General study results and limits: Some clonotypes, a small share, were shared between CD4 and CD8 compartments.

The receptor's source is a young man who received the YFV17D yellow fever vaccine. Sequenced material: CD4+ T cells sorted from PBMCs, taken 15 days after the yellow fever booster vaccination. The gene calls are TRBV7-2 and TRBJ2-3; no reliable D call. CDR3 sequence reads: CASSLASLDTQYF. CDR3 nucleotide sequence: TGTGCCAGCAGCTTAGCTAGCTTAGATACGCAGTATTTT.